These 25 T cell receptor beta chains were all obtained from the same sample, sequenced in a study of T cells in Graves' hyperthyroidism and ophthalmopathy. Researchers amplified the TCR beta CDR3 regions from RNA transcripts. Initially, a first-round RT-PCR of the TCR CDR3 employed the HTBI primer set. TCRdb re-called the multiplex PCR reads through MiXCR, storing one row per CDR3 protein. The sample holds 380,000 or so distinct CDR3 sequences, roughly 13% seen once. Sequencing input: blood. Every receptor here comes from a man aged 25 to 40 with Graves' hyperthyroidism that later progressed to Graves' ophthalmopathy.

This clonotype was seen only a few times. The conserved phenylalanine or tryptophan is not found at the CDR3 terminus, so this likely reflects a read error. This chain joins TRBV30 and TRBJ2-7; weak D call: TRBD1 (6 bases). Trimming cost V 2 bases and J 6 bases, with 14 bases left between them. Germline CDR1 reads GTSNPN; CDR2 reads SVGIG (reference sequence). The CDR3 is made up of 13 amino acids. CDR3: CAWSHRALSEQYL. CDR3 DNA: TGTGCCTGGAGTCACAGGGCCCTCAGCGAGCAGTACCTC.

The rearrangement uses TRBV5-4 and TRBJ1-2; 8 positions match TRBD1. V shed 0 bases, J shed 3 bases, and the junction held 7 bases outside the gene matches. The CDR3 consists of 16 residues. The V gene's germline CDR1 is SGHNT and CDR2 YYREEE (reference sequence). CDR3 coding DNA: TGTGCCAGCAGCTTGGAACCCCAGGGGGCTTACTATGGCTACACCTTC. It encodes CASSLEPQGAYYGYTF.

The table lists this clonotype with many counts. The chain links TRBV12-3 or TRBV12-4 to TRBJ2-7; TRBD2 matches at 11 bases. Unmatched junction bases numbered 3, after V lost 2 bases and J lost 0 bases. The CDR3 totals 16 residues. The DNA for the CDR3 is TGTGCCAGCAGTTTAAGACTAGCGGGGATCTCCTACGAGCAGTACTTC. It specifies CASSLRLAGISYEQYF.

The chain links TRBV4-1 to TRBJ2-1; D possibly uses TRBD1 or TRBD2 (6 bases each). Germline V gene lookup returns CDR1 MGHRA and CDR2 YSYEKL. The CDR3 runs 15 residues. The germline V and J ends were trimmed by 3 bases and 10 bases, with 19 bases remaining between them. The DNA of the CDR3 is TGCGCCAGCAGCCAGATACAGGGAGGTGACGTCGAGCAGTTCTTC. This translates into CASSQIQGGDVEQFF.

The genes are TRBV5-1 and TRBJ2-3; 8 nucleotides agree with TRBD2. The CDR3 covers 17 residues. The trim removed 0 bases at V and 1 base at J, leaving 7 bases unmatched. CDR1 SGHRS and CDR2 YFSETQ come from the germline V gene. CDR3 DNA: TGCGCCAGCAGCTTGGAAGCGGGGGCTTCGGGCACAGATACGCAGTATTTT. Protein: CASSLEAGASGTDTQYF. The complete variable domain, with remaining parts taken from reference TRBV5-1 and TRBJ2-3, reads KAGVTQTPRYLIKTRGQQVTLSCSPISGHRSVSWYQQTPGQGLQFLFEYFSETQRNKGNFPGRFSGRQFSNSRSEMNVSTLELGDSALYLCASSLEAGASGTDTQYFGPGTRLTVL.

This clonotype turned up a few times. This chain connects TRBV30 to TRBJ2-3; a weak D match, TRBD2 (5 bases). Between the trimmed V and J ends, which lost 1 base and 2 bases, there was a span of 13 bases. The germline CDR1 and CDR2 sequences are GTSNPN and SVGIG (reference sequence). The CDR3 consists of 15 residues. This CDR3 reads CAWSGGAGPTDTQYF. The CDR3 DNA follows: TGTGCCTGGAGTGGGGGTGCGGGTCCCACAGATACGCAGTATTTT.

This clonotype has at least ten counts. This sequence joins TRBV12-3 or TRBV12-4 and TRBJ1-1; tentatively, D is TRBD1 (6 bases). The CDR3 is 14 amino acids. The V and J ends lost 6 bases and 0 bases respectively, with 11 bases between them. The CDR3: CASRTGTLNTEAFF. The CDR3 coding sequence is TGTGCCAGCAGAACCGGGACACTGAACACTGAAGCTTTCTTT.

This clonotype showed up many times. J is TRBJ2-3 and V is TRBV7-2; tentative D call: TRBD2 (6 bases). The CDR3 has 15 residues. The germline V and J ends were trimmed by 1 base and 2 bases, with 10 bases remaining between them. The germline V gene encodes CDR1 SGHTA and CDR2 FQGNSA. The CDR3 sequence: CASSLGGGFTDTQYF. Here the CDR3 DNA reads TGTGCCAGCAGCTTAGGAGGAGGGTTCACAGATACGCAGTATTTT.

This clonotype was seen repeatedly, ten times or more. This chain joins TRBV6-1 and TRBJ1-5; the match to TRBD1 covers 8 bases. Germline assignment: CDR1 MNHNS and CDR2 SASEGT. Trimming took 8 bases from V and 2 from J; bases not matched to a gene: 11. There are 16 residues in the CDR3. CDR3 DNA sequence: TGTGCCAGCCACGGACAGGGCTGGAAACGCAATCAGCCCCAGCATTTT. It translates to CASHGQGWKRNQPQHF.

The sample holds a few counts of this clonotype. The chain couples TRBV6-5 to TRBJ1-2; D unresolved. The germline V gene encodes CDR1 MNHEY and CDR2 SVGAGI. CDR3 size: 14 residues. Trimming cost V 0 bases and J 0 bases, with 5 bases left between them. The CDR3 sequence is CASSYSSSNYGYTF. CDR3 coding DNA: TGTGCCAGCAGTTACTCGAGTTCTAACTATGGCTACACCTTC.

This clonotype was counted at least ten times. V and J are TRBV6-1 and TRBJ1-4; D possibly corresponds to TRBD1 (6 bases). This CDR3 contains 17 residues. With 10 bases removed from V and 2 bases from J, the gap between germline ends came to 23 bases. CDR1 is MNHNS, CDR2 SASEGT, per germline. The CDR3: CATDPPGQGLTNEKLFF. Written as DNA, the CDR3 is TGTGCCACCGACCCCCCGGGGCAGGGGCTCACTAATGAAAAACTGTTTTTT.

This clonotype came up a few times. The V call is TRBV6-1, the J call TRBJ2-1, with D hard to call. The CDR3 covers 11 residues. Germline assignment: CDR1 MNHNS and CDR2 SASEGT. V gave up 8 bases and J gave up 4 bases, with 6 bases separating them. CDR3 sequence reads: CASQEYNEQFF. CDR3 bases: TGTGCCAGCCAAGAGTACAATGAGCAGTTCTTC.

The CDR3 region has the DNA TGCAGTGCCGGCGACAAAGGGGAGTATCTAGGGGGCTACGAGCAGTACTTC. This translates into CSAGDKGEYLGGYEQYF. The V call is TRBV20-1, the J call TRBJ2-7, with D maybe TRBD1 (6 bases). Germline CDR1 is DFQATT and CDR2 is SNEGSKA (reference sequence). V lost 6 bases, J lost 3 bases, and 27 bases lay in between. The CDR3 runs 17 residues.

For the CDR3, the DNA is TGTGCCAGCAGTTTATCTGGGAATTGGAACACCATATATTTT. Translating gives CASSLSGNWNTIYF. The V call is TRBV28, the J call TRBJ1-3; the D is unclear. The CDR3 extends over 14 amino acids. V was cut by 1 base and J by 7 bases, with 11 bases left in between. Germline-derived CDR1 and CDR2 are MDHEN and SYDVKM. The full variable domain, in which reference TRBV28 and TRBJ1-3 provide the parts outside the CDR3, is DVKVTQSSRYLVKRTGEKVFLECVQDMDHENMFWYRQDPGLGLRLIYFSYDVKMKEKGDIPEGYSVSREKKERFSLILESASTNQTSMYLCASSLSGNWNTIYFGEGSWLTVV.

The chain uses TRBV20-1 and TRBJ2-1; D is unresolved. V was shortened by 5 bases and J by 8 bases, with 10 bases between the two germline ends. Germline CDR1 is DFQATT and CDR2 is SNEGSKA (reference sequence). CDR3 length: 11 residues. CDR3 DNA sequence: TGCAGTGCTCCCTTTATGTATGAGCAGTTCTTC. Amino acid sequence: CSAPFMYEQFF.

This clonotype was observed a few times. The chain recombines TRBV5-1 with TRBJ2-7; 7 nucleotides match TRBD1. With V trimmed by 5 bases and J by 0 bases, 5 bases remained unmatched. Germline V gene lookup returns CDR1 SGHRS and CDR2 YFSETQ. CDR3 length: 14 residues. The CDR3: CASRRTGTSYEQYF. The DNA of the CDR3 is TGCGCCAGCAGAAGGACAGGTACCTCCTACGAGCAGTACTTC.

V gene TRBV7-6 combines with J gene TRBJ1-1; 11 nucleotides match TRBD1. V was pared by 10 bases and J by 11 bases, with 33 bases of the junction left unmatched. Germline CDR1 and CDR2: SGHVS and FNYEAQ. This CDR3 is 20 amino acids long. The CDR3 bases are TGTGCCACCCAAACGGGCGGGTTCCGGGACAGGGGGAACAGCGGGCCTCACGCTTTCTTT. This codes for CATQTGGFRDRGNSGPHAFF.

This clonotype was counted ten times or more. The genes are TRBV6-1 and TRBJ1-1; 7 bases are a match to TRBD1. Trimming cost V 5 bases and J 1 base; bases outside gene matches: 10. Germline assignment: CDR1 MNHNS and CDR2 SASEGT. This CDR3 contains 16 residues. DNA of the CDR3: TGTGCCAGCAGTTACGTGACAGGGAAGAGGAACACTGAAGCTTTCTTT. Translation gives CASSYVTGKRNTEAFF.

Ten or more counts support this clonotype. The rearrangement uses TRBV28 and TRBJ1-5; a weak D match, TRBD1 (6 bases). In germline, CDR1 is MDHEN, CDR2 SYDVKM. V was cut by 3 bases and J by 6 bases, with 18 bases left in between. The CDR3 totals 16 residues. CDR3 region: CASSFWDIQRSQPQHF. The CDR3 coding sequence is TGTGCCAGCAGTTTTTGGGACATACAAAGAAGTCAGCCCCAGCATTTT.

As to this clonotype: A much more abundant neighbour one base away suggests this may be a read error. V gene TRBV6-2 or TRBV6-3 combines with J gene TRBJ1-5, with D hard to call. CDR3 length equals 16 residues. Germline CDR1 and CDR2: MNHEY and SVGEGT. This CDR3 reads CASSYRPLHSYQPQHF. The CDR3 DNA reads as TGTGCCAGCAGTTACCGACCGCTTCATAGCTATCAGCCCCAGCATTTT.

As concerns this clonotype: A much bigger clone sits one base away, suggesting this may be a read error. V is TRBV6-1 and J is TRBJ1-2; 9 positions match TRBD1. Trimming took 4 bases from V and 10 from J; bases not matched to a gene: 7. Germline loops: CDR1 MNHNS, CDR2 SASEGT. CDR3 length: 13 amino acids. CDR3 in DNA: TGTGCCAGCAGTGGGGACAGGGTAAATGACTACACCTTC. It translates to CASSGDRVNDYTF.

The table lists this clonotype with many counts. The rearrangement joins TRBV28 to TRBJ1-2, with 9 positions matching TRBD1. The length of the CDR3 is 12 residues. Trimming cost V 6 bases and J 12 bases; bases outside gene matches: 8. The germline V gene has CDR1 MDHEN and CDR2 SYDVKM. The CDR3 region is CASSPTTGGNTF. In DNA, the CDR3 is TGTGCCAGCAGCCCTACGACAGGGGGAAACACCTTC.

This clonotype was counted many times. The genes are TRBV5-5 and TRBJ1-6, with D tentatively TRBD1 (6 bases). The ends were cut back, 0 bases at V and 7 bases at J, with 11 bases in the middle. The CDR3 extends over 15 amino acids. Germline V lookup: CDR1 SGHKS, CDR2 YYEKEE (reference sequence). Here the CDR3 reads CASSLEVQGNSPLHF. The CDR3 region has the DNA TGTGCCAGCAGCTTGGAGGTACAGGGAAATTCACCCCTCCACTTT.

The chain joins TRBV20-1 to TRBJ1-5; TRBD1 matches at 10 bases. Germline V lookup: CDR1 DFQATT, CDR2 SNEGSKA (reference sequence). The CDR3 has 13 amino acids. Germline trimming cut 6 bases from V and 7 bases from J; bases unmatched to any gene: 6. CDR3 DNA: TGCAGTGCCGGGACAGGGGACGGGCAGCCCCAGCATTTT. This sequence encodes CSAGTGDGQPQHF.

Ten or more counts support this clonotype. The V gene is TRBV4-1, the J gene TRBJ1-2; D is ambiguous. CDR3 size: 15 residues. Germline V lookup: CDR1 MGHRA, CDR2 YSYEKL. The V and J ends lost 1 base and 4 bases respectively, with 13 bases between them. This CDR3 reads CASSQVDGQFYGYTF. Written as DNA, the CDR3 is TGCGCCAGCAGCCAAGTTGACGGTCAGTTCTATGGCTACACCTTC.